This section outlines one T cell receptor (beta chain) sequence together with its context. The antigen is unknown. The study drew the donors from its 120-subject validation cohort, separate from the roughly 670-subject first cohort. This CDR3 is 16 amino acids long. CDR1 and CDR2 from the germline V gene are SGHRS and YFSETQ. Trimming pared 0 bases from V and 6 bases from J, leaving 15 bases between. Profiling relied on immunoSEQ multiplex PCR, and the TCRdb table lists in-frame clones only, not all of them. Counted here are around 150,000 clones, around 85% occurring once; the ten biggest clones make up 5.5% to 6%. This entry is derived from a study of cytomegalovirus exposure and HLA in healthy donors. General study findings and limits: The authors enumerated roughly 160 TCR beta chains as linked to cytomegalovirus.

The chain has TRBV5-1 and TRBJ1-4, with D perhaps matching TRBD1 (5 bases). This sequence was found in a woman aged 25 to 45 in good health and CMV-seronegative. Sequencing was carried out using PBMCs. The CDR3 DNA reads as TGCGCCAGCAGCTTGGCGGGGGGTGGGGTCCATGAAAAACTGTTTTTT. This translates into CASSLAGGGVHEKLFF.